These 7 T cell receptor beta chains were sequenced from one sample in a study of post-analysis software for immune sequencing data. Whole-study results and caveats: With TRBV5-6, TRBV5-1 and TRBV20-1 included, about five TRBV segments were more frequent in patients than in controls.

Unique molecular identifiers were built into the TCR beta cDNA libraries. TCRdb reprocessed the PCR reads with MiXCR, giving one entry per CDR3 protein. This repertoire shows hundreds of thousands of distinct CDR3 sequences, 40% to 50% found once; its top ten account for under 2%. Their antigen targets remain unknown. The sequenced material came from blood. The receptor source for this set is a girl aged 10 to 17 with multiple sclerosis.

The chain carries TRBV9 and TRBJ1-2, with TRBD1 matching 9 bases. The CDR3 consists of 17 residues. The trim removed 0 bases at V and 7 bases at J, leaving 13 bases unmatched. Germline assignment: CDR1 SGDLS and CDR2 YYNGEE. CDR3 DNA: TGTGCCAGCAGCGTAGGGGTACAGGGGGCCTCACTTAGTGGCTACACCTTC. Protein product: CASSVGVQGASLSGYTF.

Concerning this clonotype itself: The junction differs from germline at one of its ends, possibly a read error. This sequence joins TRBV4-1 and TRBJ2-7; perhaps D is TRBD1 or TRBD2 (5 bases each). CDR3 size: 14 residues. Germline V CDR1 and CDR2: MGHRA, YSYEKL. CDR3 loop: CASSRSGTMVEQYF. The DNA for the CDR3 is TGTGCCAGCAGCCGGTCTGGGACGATGGTCGAGCAGTACTTC.

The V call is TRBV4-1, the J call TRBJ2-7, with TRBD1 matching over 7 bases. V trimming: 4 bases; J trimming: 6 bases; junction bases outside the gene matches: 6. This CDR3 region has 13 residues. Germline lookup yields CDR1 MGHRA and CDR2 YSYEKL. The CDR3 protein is CASSPLQGLEQYF. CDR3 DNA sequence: TGCGCCAGCAGCCCACTACAGGGGCTCGAGCAGTACTTC.

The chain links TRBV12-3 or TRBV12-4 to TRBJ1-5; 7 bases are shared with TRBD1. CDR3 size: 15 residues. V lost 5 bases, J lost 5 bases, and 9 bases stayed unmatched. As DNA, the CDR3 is TGTGCCAGCAGTAGGGACAGCCAGGGTTATCAGCCCCAGCATTTT. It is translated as CASSRDSQGYQPQHF.

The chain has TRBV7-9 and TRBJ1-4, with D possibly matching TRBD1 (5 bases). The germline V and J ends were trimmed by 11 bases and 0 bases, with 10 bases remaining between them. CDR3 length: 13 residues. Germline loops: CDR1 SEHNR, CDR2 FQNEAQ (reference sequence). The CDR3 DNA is TGTGCCGGGACCAGGGCAACTAATGAAAAACTGTTTTTT. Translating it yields CAGTRATNEKLFF.

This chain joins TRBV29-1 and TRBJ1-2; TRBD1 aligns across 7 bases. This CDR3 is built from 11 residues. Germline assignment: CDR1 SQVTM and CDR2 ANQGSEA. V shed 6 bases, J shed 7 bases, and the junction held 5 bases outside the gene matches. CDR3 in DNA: TGCAGCGTGACGGACAGGAGTGGCTACACCTTC. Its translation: CSVTDRSGYTF.

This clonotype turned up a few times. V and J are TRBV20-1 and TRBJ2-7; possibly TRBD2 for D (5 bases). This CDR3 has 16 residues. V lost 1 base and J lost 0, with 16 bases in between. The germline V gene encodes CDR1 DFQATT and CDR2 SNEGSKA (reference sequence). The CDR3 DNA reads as TGCAGTGCTAGAGGTTCCGGGATAAGGAGCTCCTACGAGCAGTACTTC. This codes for CSARGSGIRSSYEQYF.